Listed below are T cell receptor beta chains from one sample, sequenced in a study of T cells after yellow fever vaccination. TCRdb re-analysed the 5' RACE reads in MiXCR, keeping a single row per CDR3 protein. Altogether approximately 260,000 distinct CDR3 sequences are present, around 5.2% being singletons, with the ten largest covering approximately 3.5%. This specimen consisted of CD4+ T cells sorted from PBMCs, obtained on the day of the yellow fever booster vaccination. The source of these receptors is a man between 18 and 29 years old who received the YFV17D yellow fever vaccine. The CDR3 runs from the conserved cysteine through the conserved F or W.

V	length	CDR3
TRBV5-5	15	CASSFRVTSTDTQYF
TRBV2	14	CASSGDTSGNTIYF
TRBV2	13	CASLLSYQETQYF
TRBV7-2	13	CASSAELVDTQYF
TRBV28	15	CASSSGAGGGEKLFF
TRBV5-4	12	CASSQGQGEAFF
TRBV5-6	16	CASSLGPASSYNEQFF
TRBV6-5	15	CASSYSGETRQPQHF
TRBV5-1	15	CASSSGRGLRETQYF
TRBV30	13	CAWSVQDNQPQHF
TRBV10-3	14	CAIRTTGEVETQYF
TRBV7-2	17	CASSAPGLAGGRFAQYF
TRBV28	14	CASSVDRDLYGYTF
TRBV5-6	15	CASSLGAGDNSPLHF
TRBV5-1	14	CASSPVELGGELFF
TRBV15	15	CATSRDPRPQETQYF
TRBV12-3/TRBV12-4	13	CASSLALGDEQYF
TRBV2	13	CASSPRSSYEQYF